The text below deals with one TCR beta chain. Its target is not known. The record originates from a study of siplizumab effects on memory and regulatory T cells. The V gene end was trimmed by 3 bases and the J gene end by 8 bases; junction bases not matched to a gene: 3. Germline lookup yields CDR1 LNHDA and CDR2 SQIVND (reference sequence). The CDR3 sequence is 13 residues long. General study points: In controls, under 30% of mappable alloreactive CD4+ clones were Treg-derived on average, versus just under 70% with siplizumab. Alloreactive sequences that could be traced to unstimulated CD4+ memory cells showed a significant reduction under siplizumab. To unstimulated subsets, only a minor fraction of alloreactive clones could be mapped.

Here immunoSEQ multiplex PCR was the method, and the copy in TCRdb shows in-frame clones only, minus some. This table has some 87,000 clones, about nine tenths appearing once. The chain employs TRBV19 and TRBJ1-4; 7 nucleotides align to TRBD1. The receptor was derived from a human donor in good health. Material: CD4+ T cells sorted from blood. CDR3: CASSMQGVEKLFF. In DNA, the CDR3 is TGTGCCAGTAGTATGCAGGGGGTAGAAAAACTGTTTTTT.